Below are 22 T cell receptor beta chains sequenced from a single sample in a study of PD-1 blockade in classical Hodgkin lymphoma (dated by TCRdb to 2020 to 2022). The library was prepared using the immunoSEQ multiplex PCR assay. TCRdb stores this immuneACCESS table with in-frame sequences only. Part of the clones is absent; in the studies checked, under half of the shortfall reflects unresolved V genes, and no reason is known for the rest. The sample yields around 50,000 clones; 90% were counted once. The ten largest clones add up to about 14% of the sample. This specimen's time point label, per the study, means: cycle 4 day 1 (C4D1), after five to seven weeks of nivolumab. All trial patients had relapsed after autologous stem cell transplantation, with cohorts A, B and C differing in prior brentuximab vedotin exposure. The starting material was peripheral blood mononuclear cells (PBMCs), obtained before the fourth cycle of nivolumab. The receptor set was obtained from a human donor with classical Hodgkin lymphoma.

The chain recombines TRBV6-5 with TRBJ1-1; D remains unclear. CDR1 is MNHEY, CDR2 SVGAGI, per germline. V was pared by 5 bases and J by 4 bases, with 11 bases between. CDR3 length equals 13 residues. The CDR3 sequence is CASSEARGTEAFF. The CDR3 region has the DNA TGTGCCAGCAGTGAAGCGCGGGGCACTGAAGCTTTCTTT.

V is TRBV30 and J is TRBJ2-7; 10 nucleotides agree with TRBD2. V lost 0 bases, J lost 0 bases, and 8 bases stayed unmatched. Looked up from germline, CDR1 is GTSNPN and CDR2 is SVGIG (reference sequence). The CDR3 extends over 17 amino acids. DNA for the CDR3: TGTGCCTGGAGTGTAATGGTAACTAGCGGGGCCTCCTACGAGCAGTACTTC. Its translation is CAWSVMVTSGASYEQYF.

The DNA for the CDR3 is TGTGCCAGCAGTTTTAGCGGGGCGGGAGGTAGCCGCTACGAGCAGTACTTC. It is translated as CASSFSGAGGSRYEQYF. The chain links TRBV28 to TRBJ2-7; TRBD2 aligns across 8 bases. The CDR3 contains 17 residues. Germline V CDR1 and CDR2: MDHEN, SYDVKM. With V trimmed by 3 bases and J by 3 bases, 13 bases remained unmatched. The variable domain in full, with the rest retrieved from reference TRBV28 and TRBJ2-7, is DVKVTQSSRYLVKRTGEKVFLECVQDMDHENMFWYRQDPGLGLRLIYFSYDVKMKEKGDIPEGYSVSREKKERFSLILESASTNQTSMYLCASSFSGAGGSRYEQYFGPGTRLTVT.

The chain links TRBV5-5 to TRBJ1-5; D call uncertain. Trimming took 4 bases from V and 5 from J, leaving 13 bases between them. Germline V gives CDR1 SGHKS, CDR2 YYEKEE (reference sequence). This CDR3 spans 14 amino acids. This CDR3 reads CASSLGLDYQPQHF. The DNA for the CDR3 is TGTGCCAGCAGCCTCGGACTGGATTATCAGCCCCAGCATTTT. The entire variable domain, with the rest obtained from reference TRBV5-5 and TRBJ1-5, is as follows: DAGVTQSPTHLIKTRGQQVTLRCSPISGHKSVSWYQQVLGQGPQFIFQYYEKEERGRGNFPDRFSARQFPNYSSELNVNALLLGDSALYLCASSLGLDYQPQHFGDGTRLSIL.

This clone was found a few times. The chain is built from TRBV11-2 and TRBJ1-1; unclear D gene. The ends were cut back, 0 bases at V and 4 bases at J, with 12 bases in the middle. This CDR3 comprises 15 residues. Germline assignment: CDR1 SGHAT and CDR2 FQNNGV. The CDR3 DNA follows: TGTGCCAGCAGCTTAGATCGGGGTATTGGCACTGAAGCTTTCTTT. It is translated as CASSLDRGIGTEAFF.

V and J are TRBV4-2 and TRBJ1-6; the D gene is possibly TRBD1 (5 bases). Germline V gene sequence: CDR1 LGHNA, CDR2 YNFKEQ. Deletions cut 4 bases from V and 9 bases from J, with 25 bases between. This CDR3 has 18 residues. CDR3 region: CASSPRPHFGGGLSPLHF. The CDR3 region has the DNA TGTGCCAGCAGCCCTCGGCCTCATTTCGGGGGAGGACTTTCACCCCTCCACTTT.

The chain combines TRBV30 with TRBJ2-1; TRBD2 agrees at 10 bases. This CDR3 has 14 amino acids. From germline, CDR1 is GTSNPN and CDR2 SVGIG (reference sequence). V shed 3 bases, J shed 9 bases, and the junction held 8 bases outside the gene matches. CDR3 bases: TGTGCCTGGAGAGTAAGCGGGAGGGCAAGTGAGCAGTTCTTC. This translates into CAWRVSGRASEQFF.

The chain carries TRBV11-2 and TRBJ2-7; D is possibly TRBD1 (5 bases). Trimming shortened V by 6 bases and J by 3 bases, and 9 bases separated the two germline ends. CDR3 length equals 12 residues. The germline gives CDR1 SGHAT, CDR2 FQNNGV. CDR3 coding DNA: TGTGCCAGCAGTCCAACAGGCTACGAGCAGTACTTC. Translation gives CASSPTGYEQYF.

The gene calls are TRBV19 and TRBJ1-5; no definite D call. Germline V lookup: CDR1 LNHDA, CDR2 SQIVND (reference sequence). Trimming removed 6 bases from V and 2 bases from J, with 11 bases in between. This CDR3 is 14 amino acids long. CDR3 protein: CASSLDEGNQPQHF. The CDR3 nucleotides are TGTGCCAGTAGCCTAGACGAGGGCAATCAGCCCCAGCATTTT.

The rearrangement uses TRBV4-1 and TRBJ1-1, with no clear D. V was pared by 0 bases and J by 3 bases, with 14 bases between. The V gene's germline CDR1 is MGHRA and CDR2 YSYEKL. The CDR3 has 16 residues. The CDR3 DNA reads TGCGCCAGCAGCCAAGAAGGCATCCGGGCCTACACTGAAGCTTTCTTT. The encoded protein is CASSQEGIRAYTEAFF.

The chain recombines TRBV29-1 with TRBJ2-6; TRBD1 or TRBD2 may be the D gene (5 bases each). Germline assignment: CDR1 SQVTM and CDR2 ANQGSEA. This CDR3 is 17 amino acids long. Trimming removed 6 bases from V and 0 bases from J, with 18 bases in between. As DNA, the CDR3 is TGCAGCGTCCCCCGGGACCTTTTTAGCTCTGGGGCCAACGTCCTGACTTTC. Encoded protein: CSVPRDLFSSGANVLTF.

The rearrangement uses TRBV5-4 and TRBJ1-2; D uncertain. The CDR3 has 11 amino acids. The V and J ends lost 3 bases and 8 bases respectively, with 8 bases between them. Looked up from germline, CDR1 is SGHNT and CDR2 is YYREEE (reference sequence). As DNA, the CDR3 is TGTGCCAGCAGCTCCTTTGAGGGCTACACCTTC. This sequence encodes CASSSFEGYTF.

The chain carries TRBV6-8 and TRBJ2-7; D is perhaps TRBD1 or TRBD2 (5 bases each). V gave up 7 bases and J gave up 4 bases, with 17 bases separating them. CDR3 length: 14 residues. Germline V lookup: CDR1 MNHGY, CDR2 SAAAGT. Written as DNA, the CDR3 is TGTGCCAGCATTGGGACCTACCAAGATTACGAGCAGTACTTC. It specifies CASIGTYQDYEQYF.

This chain joins TRBV5-1 and TRBJ1-2; D ambiguous. This CDR3 comprises 15 residues. Trimming took 3 bases from V and 4 from J, leaving 16 bases between them. The V gene's germline CDR1 is SGHRS and CDR2 YFSETQ. Here the CDR3 DNA reads TGCGCCAGCAGCTGGGCTGGTGGAGGCGTCTATGGCTACACCTTC. Encoded protein: CASSWAGGGVYGYTF.

The sample holds one count of this clone. The gene calls are TRBV28 and TRBJ2-7, with D perhaps TRBD1 or TRBD2 (5 bases each). CDR3 length: 15 residues. V was trimmed by 5 bases and J by 1 base, leaving 15 bases between them. Germline V lookup: CDR1 MDHEN, CDR2 SYDVKM. CDR3 sequence: CASSPPRGRSYEQYF. For the CDR3, the DNA is TGTGCCAGCAGTCCCCCACGGGGCCGTTCCTACGAGCAGTACTTC.

The chain carries TRBV7-8 and TRBJ2-1, with D possibly called TRBD1 or TRBD2 (5 bases each). The CDR3 sequence is 14 residues long. V gave up 4 bases and J gave up 8 bases, with 15 bases separating them. CDR1 and CDR2 from the germline V gene are SGHVS and FQNEAQ. CDR3 nucleotide sequence: TGTGCCAGCAGCTCCCGTGTGGGGGACCATGAGCAGTTCTTC. It translates to CASSSRVGDHEQFF.

The chain carries TRBV27 and TRBJ2-2; D is undetermined. The ends were cut back, 8 bases at V and 2 bases at J, with 9 bases in the middle. Germline values: CDR1 MNHEY, CDR2 SMNVEV (reference sequence). The CDR3 totals 13 residues. The CDR3 region is CASQRRNTGELFF. The DNA for the CDR3 is TGTGCCAGCCAGAGGAGAAACACCGGGGAGCTGTTTTTT.

This sequence joins TRBV7-9 and TRBJ2-7, with 7 nucleotides matching TRBD1. The CDR3 spans 15 residues. The V segment lost 7 bases and the J segment 6 bases; nucleotides outside the gene matches: 15. Per germline, CDR1 SEHNR and CDR2 FQNEAQ (reference sequence). For the CDR3, the DNA is TGTGCCAGCACCGACCTGACAGGGACCACTGTCGAGCAGTACTTC. Translating it yields CASTDLTGTTVEQYF.

DNA for the CDR3: TGTGCCAGCAGCGTAGACGGATCCCATAGTTATGAGCAGTTCTTC. Translating gives CASSVDGSHSYEQFF. The chain is built from TRBV9 and TRBJ2-1; no reliable D call. The CDR3 consists of 15 residues. V gave up 0 bases and J gave up 8 bases, with 15 bases separating them. Per the germline V gene, CDR1 is SGDLS and CDR2 is YYNGEE.

V usage is TRBV10-1 and J usage is TRBJ2-1; a possible D gene is TRBD2 (5 bases). Trimming removed 2 bases at V and 4 bases at J, with 12 bases between. This CDR3 spans 15 amino acids. Germline V gene sequence: CDR1 WNHNN, CDR2 SYGVQD (reference sequence). The CDR3 is CASSESSREYNEQFF. In DNA, the CDR3 is TGCGCCAGCAGTGAGAGTAGCCGGGAATACAATGAGCAGTTCTTC.

The CDR3 is CASSRTRVPSGTQYF. The CDR3 nucleotides are TGTGCCAGCAGCCGGACCCGGGTCCCAAGCGGGACCCAGTACTTC. V and J are TRBV7-3 and TRBJ2-5; the D gene is possibly TRBD2 (5 bases). Germline V gene lookup returns CDR1 SGHTA and CDR2 FQGTGA. V was cut by 5 bases and J by 7 bases, with 20 bases left in between. This CDR3 is 15 amino acids long.

V and J are TRBV5-1 and TRBJ1-1, with a possible D match to TRBD1 (5 bases). V lost 0 bases and J lost 11, with 11 bases in between. CDR1 and CDR2 (germline): SGHRS, YFSETQ. CDR3 length: 12 residues. The DNA of the CDR3 is TGCGCCAGCAGCTTGGATGCAGAGGGGGCTTTCTTT. Amino acid sequence: CASSLDAEGAFF.